Listed below are T cell receptor beta chains from one sample, sequenced in a study of T cells after yellow fever vaccination. TCRdb re-called the 5' RACE reads with MiXCR, one entry per CDR3 protein. Of some 400,000 distinct CDR3 sequences in the sample, approximately 18% were seen once. The sequenced sample was PBMCs, obtained before the yellow fever booster vaccination. Source of these receptors: a man aged 18 to 30 who received the YFV17D yellow fever vaccine. Each CDR3 is given with its conserved first and last residue. A D gene is named only where the DNA matches it firmly. Clone size is given for some rows only: seen once, a few or many times, or a class if the clone is expanded.

clone size	D gene	V gene	J gene	CDR3 protein	CDR3 DNA
few	TRBD2	TRBV7-9	TRBJ2-5	CASILAGGFQETQYF	TGTGCCAGCATCCTAGCGGGGGGCTTCCAAGAGACCCAGTACTTC
few	TRBD1	TRBV10-2	TRBJ1-3	CASRDRGGISGNTIYF	TGCGCCAGCAGAGACAGGGGGGGCATCTCTGGAAACACCATATATTTT
few	.	TRBV4-3	TRBJ1-2	CASSQGRGSNYGYTF	TGCGCCAGCAGCCAAGGTCGGGGCTCTAACTATGGCTACACCTTC
few	TRBD1	TRBV29-1	TRBJ2-4	CSTSTGLKNIQYF	TGCAGCACCTCGACAGGGCTGAAAAACATTCAGTACTTC
once	.	TRBV25-1	TRBJ2-5	CASSDKAGFRETQYF	TGTGCCAGCAGTGACAAGGCAGGGTTTCGGGAGACCCAGTACTTC
few	.	TRBV7-9	TRBJ2-6	CASSLGTALSGANVLTF	TGTGCCAGCAGCTTAGGGACAGCCCTCTCTGGGGCCAACGTCCTGACTTTC
few	TRBD2	TRBV24-1	TRBJ2-3	CATSDGGADTQYF	TGTGCCACCAGTGATGGGGGGGCAGATACGCAGTATTTT
many	.	TRBV12-3/TRBV12-4	TRBJ2-3	CASSLGYEGGSDTQYF	TGTGCCAGCAGTTTAGGATATGAAGGAGGATCAGATACGCAGTATTTT
many	.	TRBV12-3/TRBV12-4	TRBJ1-1	CASSLQQNTEAFF	TGTGCCAGCAGTCTTCAACAGAACACTGAAGCTTTCTTT
.	.	TRBV18	TRBJ2-3	CASSPTPTDTQYF	TGTGCCAGCTCACCAACTCCGACAGATACGCAGTATTTT
few	.	TRBV5-1	TRBJ2-4	CASSLGLGPDIQYF	TGCGCCAGCAGCTTGGGGTTGGGGCCGGACATTCAGTACTTC
.	.	TRBV6-2/TRBV6-3	TRBJ1-4	CASTQRRNEKLFF	TGTGCCAGCACCCAACGGAGGAATGAAAAACTGTTTTTT
few	.	TRBV11-3	TRBJ2-1	CASSQQGHEQFF	TGTGCCAGCAGCCAACAGGGTCATGAGCAGTTCTTC
.	.	TRBV29-1	TRBJ2-5	CSVEGGPTDSLETQYF	TGCAGCGTTGAGGGGGGACCGACAGACTCCTTAGAGACCCAGTACTTC